The clone carrying this TCR beta chain was counted many times. These data belong to a study of identical twins. The CDR3 is 15 residues long. Germline CDR1 WSHSY, CDR2 SAAADI. V shed 7 bases and J shed 1 base, with 14 bases lying between them. Using its own MiXCR run on the 5' RACE reads, TCRdb lists one record per CDR3 protein. The sample shows some 500,000 distinct CDR3 sequences, roughly 21% of them seen only once. There were only healthy Caucasians among the donors. These records were also assigned to another study, of T cells expressing NK-cell markers. Per that study: HCMV seropositivity characterized most of the eight sequenced donors, and seronegativity one. For 6 or 7 donors, the dominant NKG2C+ clonotypes made up about 1.0-8% of their CD8+ T cells.

The sequencing sample was made of CD4+ T cells sorted from blood. This chain links TRBV10-2 with TRBJ2-4; weak D call: TRBD1 (6 bases). This receptor was obtained from a woman between 18 and 29 years old in good health. The CDR3 region has the DNA TGCGCCAGCAAAGGGCAGGGGAACGCCAAAAACATTCAGTACTTC. The encoded protein is CASKGQGNAKNIQYF.